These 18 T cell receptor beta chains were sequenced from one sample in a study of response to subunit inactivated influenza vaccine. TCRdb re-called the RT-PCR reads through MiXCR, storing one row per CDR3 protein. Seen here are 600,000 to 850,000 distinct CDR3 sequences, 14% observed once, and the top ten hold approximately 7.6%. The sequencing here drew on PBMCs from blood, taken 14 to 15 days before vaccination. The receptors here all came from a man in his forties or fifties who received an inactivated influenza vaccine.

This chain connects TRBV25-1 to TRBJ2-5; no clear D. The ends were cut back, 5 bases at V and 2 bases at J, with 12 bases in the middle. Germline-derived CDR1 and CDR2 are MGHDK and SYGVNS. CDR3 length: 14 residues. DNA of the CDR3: TGTGCCAGCAGTTCCCCCACAGATCAAGAGACCCAGTACTTC. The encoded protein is CASSSPTDQETQYF.

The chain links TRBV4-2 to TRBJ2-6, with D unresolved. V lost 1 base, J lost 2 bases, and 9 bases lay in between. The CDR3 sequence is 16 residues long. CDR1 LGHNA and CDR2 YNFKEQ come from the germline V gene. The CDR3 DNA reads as TGTGCCAGCAGCCAAGTCCAGATTACTGGGGCCAACGTCCTGACTTTC. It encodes CASSQVQITGANVLTF.

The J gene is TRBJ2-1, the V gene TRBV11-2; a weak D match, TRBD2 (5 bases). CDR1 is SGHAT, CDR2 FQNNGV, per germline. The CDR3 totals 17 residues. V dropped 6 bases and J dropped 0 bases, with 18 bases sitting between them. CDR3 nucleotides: TGTGCCAGCAGTTGGGTGGACTTCCCGAGCTCCTACAATGAGCAGTTCTTC. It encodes CASSWVDFPSSYNEQFF. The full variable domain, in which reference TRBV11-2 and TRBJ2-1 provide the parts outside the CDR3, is EAGVAQSPRYKIIEKRQSVAFWCNPISGHATLYWYQQILGQGPKLLIQFQNNGVVDDSQLPKDRFSAERLKGVDSTLKIQPAKLEDSAVYLCASSWVDFPSSYNEQFFGPGTRLTVL.

The CDR3 DNA sequence: TGCAGCGTTGATTACAGGGGGTATGCTGAGACCCAGTACTTC. Translation gives CSVDYRGYAETQYF. The V gene is TRBV29-1, the J gene TRBJ2-5; 8 positions match TRBD1. V shed 3 bases, J shed 5 bases, and the junction held 8 bases outside the gene matches. The CDR3 runs to 14 residues. Germline CDR1 and CDR2: SQVTM and ANQGSEA.

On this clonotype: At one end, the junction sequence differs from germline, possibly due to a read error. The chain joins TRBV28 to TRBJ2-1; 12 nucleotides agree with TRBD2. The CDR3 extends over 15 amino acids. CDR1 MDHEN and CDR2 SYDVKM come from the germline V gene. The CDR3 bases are TGTGTCAGCAGTTTATCTAGCGGGGGGGCCAATGAGCAGTTCTTC. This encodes CVSSLSSGGANEQFF.

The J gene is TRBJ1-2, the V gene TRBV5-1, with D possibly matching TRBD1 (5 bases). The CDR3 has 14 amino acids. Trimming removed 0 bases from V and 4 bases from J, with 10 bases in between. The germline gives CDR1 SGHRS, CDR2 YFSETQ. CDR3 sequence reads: CASSLGGTFYGYTF. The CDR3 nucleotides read TGCGCCAGCAGCTTGGGAGGGACTTTCTATGGCTACACCTTC.

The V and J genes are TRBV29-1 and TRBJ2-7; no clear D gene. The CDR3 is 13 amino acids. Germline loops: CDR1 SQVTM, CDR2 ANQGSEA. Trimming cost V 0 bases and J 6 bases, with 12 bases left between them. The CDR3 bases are TGCAGCGTTGAAGAATCCAGTGATTTCGAGCAGTACTTC. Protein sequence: CSVEESSDFEQYF.

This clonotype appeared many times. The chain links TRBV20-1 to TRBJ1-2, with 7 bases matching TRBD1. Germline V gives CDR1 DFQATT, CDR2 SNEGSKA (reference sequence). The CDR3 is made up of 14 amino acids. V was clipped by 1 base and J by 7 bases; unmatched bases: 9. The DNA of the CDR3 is TGCAGTGCTAGAGCCACAGGGACAGTCGGTGGCTACACCTTC. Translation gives CSARATGTVGGYTF.

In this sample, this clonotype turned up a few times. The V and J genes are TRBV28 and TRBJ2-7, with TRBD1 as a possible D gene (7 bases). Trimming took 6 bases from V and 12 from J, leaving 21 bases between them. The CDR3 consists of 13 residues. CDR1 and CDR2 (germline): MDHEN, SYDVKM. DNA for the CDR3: TGTGCCAGCAGCTTCGGGCAGGGGGGTCGTCGGTACTTC. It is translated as CASSFGQGGRRYF.

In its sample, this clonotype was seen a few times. In nucleotides, the CDR3 is TGTGCCAGCAGTGAATCGACACCCGGGGGGAACACTGAAGCTTTCTTT. This encodes CASSESTPGGNTEAFF. The chain uses TRBV25-1 and TRBJ1-1; a possible D gene is TRBD1 (5 bases). Germline V gene lookup returns CDR1 MGHDK and CDR2 SYGVNS. This CDR3 spans 16 amino acids. V lost 1 base to trimming and J lost 1 base, with 13 bases between them.

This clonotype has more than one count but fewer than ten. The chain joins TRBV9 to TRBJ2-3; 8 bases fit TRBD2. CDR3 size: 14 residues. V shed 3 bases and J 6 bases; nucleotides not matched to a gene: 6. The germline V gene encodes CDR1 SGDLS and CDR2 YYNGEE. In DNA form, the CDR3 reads TGTGCCAGCAGCGCGCGGGGGGCGAAGGATACGCAGTATTTT. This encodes CASSARGAKDTQYF.

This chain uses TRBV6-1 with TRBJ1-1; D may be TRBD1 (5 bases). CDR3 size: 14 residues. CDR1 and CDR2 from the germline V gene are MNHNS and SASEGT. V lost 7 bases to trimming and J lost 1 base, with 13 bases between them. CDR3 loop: CASTVRGRNTEAFF. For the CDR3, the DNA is TGTGCCAGCACTGTACGGGGACGGAACACTGAAGCTTTCTTT.

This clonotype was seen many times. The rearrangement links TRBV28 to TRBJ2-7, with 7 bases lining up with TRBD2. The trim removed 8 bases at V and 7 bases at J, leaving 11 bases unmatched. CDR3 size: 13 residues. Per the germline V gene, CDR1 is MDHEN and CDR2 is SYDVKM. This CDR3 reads CASLGGGGKEQYF. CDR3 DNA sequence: TGTGCCAGCCTGGGTGGGGGGGGTAAGGAGCAGTACTTC.

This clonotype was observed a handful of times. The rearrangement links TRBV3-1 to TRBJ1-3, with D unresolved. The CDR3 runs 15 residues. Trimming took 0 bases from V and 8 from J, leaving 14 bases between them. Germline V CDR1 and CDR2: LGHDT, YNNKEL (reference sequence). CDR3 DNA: TGTGCCAGCAGCCAAGAGGCCTTCCCCGGGGACACCATATATTTT. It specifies CASSQEAFPGDTIYF.

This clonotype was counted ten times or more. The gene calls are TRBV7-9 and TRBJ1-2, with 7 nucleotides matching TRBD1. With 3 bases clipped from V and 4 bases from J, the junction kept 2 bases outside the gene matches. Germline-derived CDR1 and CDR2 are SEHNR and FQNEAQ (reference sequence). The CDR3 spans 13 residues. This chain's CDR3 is CASSFAGGYGYTF. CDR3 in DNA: TGTGCCAGCAGCTTTGCAGGGGGCTATGGCTACACCTTC. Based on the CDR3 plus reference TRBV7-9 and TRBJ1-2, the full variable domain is DTGVSQNPRHKITKRGQNVTFRCDPISEHNRLYWYRQTLGQGPEFLTYFQNEAQLEKSRLLSDRFSAERPKGSFSTLEIQRTEQGDSAMYLCASSFAGGYGYTFGSGTRLTVV.

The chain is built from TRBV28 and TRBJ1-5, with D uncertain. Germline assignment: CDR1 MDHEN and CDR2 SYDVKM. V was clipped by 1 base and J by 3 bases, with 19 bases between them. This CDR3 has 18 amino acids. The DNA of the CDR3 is TGTGCCAGCAGTTTATTCGGTGGGGTCGGCGAAGACAATCAGCCCCAGCATTTT. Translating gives CASSLFGGVGEDNQPQHF.

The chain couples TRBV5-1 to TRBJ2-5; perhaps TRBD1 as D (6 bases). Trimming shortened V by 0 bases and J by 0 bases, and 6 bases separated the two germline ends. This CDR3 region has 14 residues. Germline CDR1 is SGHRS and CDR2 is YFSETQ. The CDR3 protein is CASSLGGHQETQYF. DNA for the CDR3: TGCGCCAGCAGCTTGGGGGGGCACCAAGAGACCCAGTACTTC. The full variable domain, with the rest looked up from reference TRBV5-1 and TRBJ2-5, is KAGVTQTPRYLIKTRGQQVTLSCSPISGHRSVSWYQQTPGQGLQFLFEYFSETQRNKGNFPGRFSGRQFSNSRSEMNVSTLELGDSALYLCASSLGGHQETQYFGPGTRLLVL.

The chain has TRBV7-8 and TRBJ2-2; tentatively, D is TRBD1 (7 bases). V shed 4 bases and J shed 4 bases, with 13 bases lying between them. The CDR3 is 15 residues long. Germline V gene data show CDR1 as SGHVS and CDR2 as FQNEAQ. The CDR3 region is CASSYAGQSTGELFF. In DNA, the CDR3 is TGTGCCAGCAGCTACGCGGGACAGAGCACCGGGGAGCTGTTTTTT.